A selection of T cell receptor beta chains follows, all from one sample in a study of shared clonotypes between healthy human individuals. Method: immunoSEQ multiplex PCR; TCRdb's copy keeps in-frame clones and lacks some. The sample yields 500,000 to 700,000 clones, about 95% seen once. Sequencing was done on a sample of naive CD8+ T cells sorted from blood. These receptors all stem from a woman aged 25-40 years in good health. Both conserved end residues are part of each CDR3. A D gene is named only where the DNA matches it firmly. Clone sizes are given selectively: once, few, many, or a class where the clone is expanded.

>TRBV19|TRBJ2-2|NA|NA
CASSTVSPGELFF
TGTGCCAGTAGTACGGTATCTCCCGGGGAGCTGTTTTTT
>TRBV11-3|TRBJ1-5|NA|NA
CASSLLGQTLYSNQPQHF
TGTGCCAGCAGCTTGCTTGGACAGACCCTTTATAGCAATCAGCCCCAGCATTTT
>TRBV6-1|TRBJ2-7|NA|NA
CASSDGTNYEQYF
TGTGCCAGCAGTGACGGGACCAATTACGAGCAGTACTTC
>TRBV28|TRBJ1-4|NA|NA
CASSPTGGEKLFF
TGTGCCAGCAGCCCGACCGGAGGGGAAAAACTGTTTTTT
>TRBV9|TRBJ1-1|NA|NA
CASSGAVNTEAFF
TGTGCCAGCAGCGGCGCAGTGAACACTGAAGCTTTCTTT
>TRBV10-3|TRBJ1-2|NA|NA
CAISESGPGQNYTF
TGTGCCATCAGTGAGTCGGGCCCAGGACAGAACTACACCTTC
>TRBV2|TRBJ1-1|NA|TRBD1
CASKWTGANTEAFF
TGTGCCAGCAAATGGACAGGGGCAAACACTGAAGCTTTCTTT
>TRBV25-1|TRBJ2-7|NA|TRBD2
CASSESPGGSKQHEQYF
TGTGCCAGCAGTGAATCACCCGGGGGGTCGAAGCAGCACGAGCAGTACTTC
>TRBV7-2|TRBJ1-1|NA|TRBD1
CASSPRTGLLNTEAFF
TGTGCCAGCAGCCCACGGACAGGGCTCCTGAACACTGAAGCTTTCTTT
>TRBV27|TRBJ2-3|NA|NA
CASSITGSTDTQYF
TGTGCCAGCAGTATCACAGGATCCACAGATACGCAGTATTTT
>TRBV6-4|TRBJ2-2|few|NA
CASSLRATGTGELFF
TGTGCCAGCAGTCTCCGGGCCACGGGCACCGGGGAGCTGTTTTTT
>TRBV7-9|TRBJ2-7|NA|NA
CASSPRDRLNEQYF
TGTGCCAGCAGCCCCCGGGACCGCCTGAACGAGCAGTACTTC
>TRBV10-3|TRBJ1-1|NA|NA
CAISEPGETEAFF
TGTGCCATCAGTGAGCCGGGAGAGACAGAAGCTTTCTTT
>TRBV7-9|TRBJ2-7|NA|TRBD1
CASSLSDRGSSYEQYF
TGTGCCAGCAGCTTATCGGACAGGGGGAGCTCCTACGAGCAGTACTTC
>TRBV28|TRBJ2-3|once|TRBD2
CASSSHPGLAERDTQYF
TGTGCCAGCAGTTCCCACCCGGGACTAGCGGAACGTGATACGCAGTATTTT
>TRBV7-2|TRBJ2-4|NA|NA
CASSLSGGPLNIQYF
TGTGCCAGCAGCTTAAGTGGGGGACCGCTAAACATTCAGTACTTC
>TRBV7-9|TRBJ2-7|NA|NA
CASLPGPAPDEQYF
TGTGCCAGCTTACCGGGACCAGCCCCGGACGAGCAGTACTTC
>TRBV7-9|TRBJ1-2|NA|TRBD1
CASSLSGAGGAPYGYTF
TGTGCCAGCAGCTTATCCGGGGCAGGGGGCGCGCCCTATGGCTACACCTTC
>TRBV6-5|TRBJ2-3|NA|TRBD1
CASSYTGTVADTQYF
TGTGCCAGCAGTTACACCGGGACAGTTGCAGATACGCAGTATTTT
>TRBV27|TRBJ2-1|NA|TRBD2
CASSFIAGDNEQFF
TGTGCCAGCAGTTTCATCGCGGGGGACAATGAGCAGTTCTTC
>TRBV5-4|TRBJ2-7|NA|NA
CASSITVNEQYF
TGTGCCAGCAGCATAACAGTTAACGAGCAGTACTTC
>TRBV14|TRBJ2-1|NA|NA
CASSQDFSENEQFF
TGTGCCAGCAGCCAAGATTTCTCGGAGAATGAGCAGTTCTTC
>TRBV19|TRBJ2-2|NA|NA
CASSIWGAGANTGELFF
TGTGCCAGTAGTATTTGGGGGGCAGGCGCGAACACCGGGGAGCTGTTTTTT
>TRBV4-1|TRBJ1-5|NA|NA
CASSQSAGESNQPQHF
TGCGCCAGCAGCCAATCGGCAGGGGAGAGCAATCAGCCCCAGCATTTT
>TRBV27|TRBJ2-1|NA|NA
CASSFGIGNEQFF
TGTGCCAGCAGTTTCGGCATTGGCAATGAGCAGTTCTTC
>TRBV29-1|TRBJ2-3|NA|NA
CSVEPGVRADTQYF
TGCAGCGTTGAACCGGGGGTGCGAGCAGATACGCAGTATTTT
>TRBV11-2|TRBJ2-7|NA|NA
CASSWGEYEQYF
TGTGCCAGCAGTTGGGGGGAGTACGAGCAGTACTTC
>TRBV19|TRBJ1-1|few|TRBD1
CASRTGDGAFF
TGTGCCAGCCGTACAGGGGATGGAGCTTTCTTT
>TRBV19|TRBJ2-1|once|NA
CASSILTLGGNEQFF
TGTGCCAGTAGTATCTTAACGTTGGGGGGCAATGAGCAGTTCTTC
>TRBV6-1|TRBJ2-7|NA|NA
CASSEAGVLYDYEQYF
TGTGCCAGCAGTGAAGCGGGGGTGCTATACGACTACGAGCAGTACTTC
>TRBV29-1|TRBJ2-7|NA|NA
CSVVGTTSEQYF
TGCAGCGTTGTCGGGACAACTTCCGAGCAGTACTTC
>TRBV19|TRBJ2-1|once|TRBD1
CASSVGQAPYNEQFF
TGTGCCAGTAGTGTGGGACAGGCACCTTACAATGAGCAGTTCTTC
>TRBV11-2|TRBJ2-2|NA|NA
CASSRRRGEPFF
TGTGCCAGCAGCCGGAGGAGGGGGGAGCCGTTTTTT
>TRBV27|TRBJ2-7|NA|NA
CASSLTPLYEQYF
TGTGCCAGCAGTTTGACCCCGCTATACGAGCAGTACTTC
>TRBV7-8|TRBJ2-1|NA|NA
CASSLWGLRDKYNEQFF
TGTGCCAGCAGCTTATGGGGCCTCCGGGACAAGTACAATGAGCAGTTCTTC
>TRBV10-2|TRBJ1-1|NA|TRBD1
CASSVATDRVLAEAFF
TGCGCCAGCAGTGTAGCAACCGACAGGGTCTTAGCTGAAGCTTTCTTT
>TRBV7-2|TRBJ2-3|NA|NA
CASGYWGTQYF
TGTGCCAGCGGGTATTGGGGCACGCAGTATTTT
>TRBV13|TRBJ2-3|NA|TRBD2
CASRFSGEGLGDTQYF
TGTGCCAGCAGATTCTCGGGGGAGGGCCTTGGGGATACGCAGTATTTT
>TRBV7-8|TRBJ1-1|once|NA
CASSLLRFYTEAFF
TGTGCCAGCAGCTTACTGCGGTTTTACACTGAAGCTTTCTTT
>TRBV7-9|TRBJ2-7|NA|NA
CASSFYTDEQYF
TGTGCCAGCAGCTTCTATACGGACGAGCAGTACTTC
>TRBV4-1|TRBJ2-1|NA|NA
CASSQEGGNSYNEQFF
TGCGCCAGCAGCCAAGAAGGGGGGAACTCCTACAATGAGCAGTTCTTC
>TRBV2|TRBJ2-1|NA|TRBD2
CASSLRLAEVGNEQFF
TGTGCCAGCAGTCTTAGACTAGCGGAAGTTGGCAATGAGCAGTTCTTC
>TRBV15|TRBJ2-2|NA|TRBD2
CATSPTSGTPPGELFF
TGTGCCACCAGCCCGACTAGCGGAACCCCTCCCGGGGAGCTGTTTTTT
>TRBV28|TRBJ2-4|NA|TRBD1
CATRTGWVNIQYF
TGTGCCACTCGGACAGGGTGGGTAAACATTCAGTACTTC
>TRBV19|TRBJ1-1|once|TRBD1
CASSDQGENTEAFF
TGTGCCAGTAGTGATCAGGGGGAGAACACTGAAGCTTTCTTT
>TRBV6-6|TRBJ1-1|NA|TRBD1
CASSSPGQGYEAFF
TGTGCCAGCAGTTCTCCGGGACAGGGGTATGAAGCTTTCTTT
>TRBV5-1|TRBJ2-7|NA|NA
CASSLDQGTEQYF
TGCGCCAGCAGCTTGGATCAGGGGACCGAGCAGTACTTC
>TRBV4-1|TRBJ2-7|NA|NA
CASSGNDRLVSEQYF
TGCGCCAGCAGCGGGAATGACAGGTTGGTCTCTGAGCAGTACTTC
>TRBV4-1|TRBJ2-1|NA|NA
CASSQGFANEQFF
TGCGCCAGCAGCCAAGGGTTTGCAAATGAGCAGTTCTTC
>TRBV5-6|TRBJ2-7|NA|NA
CASAALGSTYEQYF
TGTGCCAGCGCCGCACTCGGGTCAACCTACGAGCAGTACTTC
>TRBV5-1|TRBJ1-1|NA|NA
CASSLWGFTEAFF
TGCGCCAGCAGCTTGTGGGGCTTCACTGAAGCTTTCTTT
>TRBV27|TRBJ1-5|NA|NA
CASSPSPYSNQPQHF
TGTGCCAGCAGTCCTAGTCCTTATAGCAATCAGCCCCAGCATTTT
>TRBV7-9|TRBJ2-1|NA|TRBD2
CASSPSPSGSFNEQFF
TGTGCCAGCAGTCCTTCCCCTAGCGGGAGTTTCAATGAGCAGTTCTTC
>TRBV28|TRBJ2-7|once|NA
CASRMRGAYYEQYF
TGTGCCAGCAGAATGAGGGGGGCCTACTACGAGCAGTACTTC
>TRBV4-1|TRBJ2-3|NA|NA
CASSQPGSTLSTDTQYF
TGCGCCAGCAGCCAGCCGGGCTCCACGCTAAGCACAGATACGCAGTATTTT
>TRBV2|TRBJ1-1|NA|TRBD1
CASSGDRIGTEAFF
TGTGCCAGCAGCGGGGACAGGATTGGGACTGAAGCTTTCTTT
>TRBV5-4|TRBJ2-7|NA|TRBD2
CASSYSGLAGEQYF
TGTGCCAGCAGCTATAGCGGACTAGCGGGCGAGCAGTACTTC
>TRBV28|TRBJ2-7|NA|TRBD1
CASSIRTGGAFYEQYF
TGTGCCAGCAGTATACGGACAGGGGGCGCCTTCTACGAGCAGTACTTC
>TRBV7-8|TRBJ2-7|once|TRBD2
CASSPRSSGSGYEQYF
TGTGCCAGCAGCCCGAGGAGTAGCGGGAGTGGCTACGAGCAGTACTTC
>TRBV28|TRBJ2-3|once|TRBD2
CASSSLAGVLTDTQYF
TGTGCCAGCAGTAGCCTAGCGGGAGTCTTGACAGATACGCAGTATTTT